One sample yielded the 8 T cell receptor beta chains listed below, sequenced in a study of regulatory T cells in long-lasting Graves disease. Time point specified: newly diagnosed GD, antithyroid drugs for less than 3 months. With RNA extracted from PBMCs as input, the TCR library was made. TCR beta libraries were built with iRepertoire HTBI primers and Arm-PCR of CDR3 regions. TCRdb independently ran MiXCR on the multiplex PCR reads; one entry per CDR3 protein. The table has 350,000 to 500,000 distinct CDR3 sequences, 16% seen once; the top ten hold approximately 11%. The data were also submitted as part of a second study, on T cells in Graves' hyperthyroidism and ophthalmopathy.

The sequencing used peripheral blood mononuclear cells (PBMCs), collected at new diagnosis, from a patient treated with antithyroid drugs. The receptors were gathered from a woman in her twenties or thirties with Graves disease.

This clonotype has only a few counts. CDR3 nucleotides: TGTGCCAGCAGCCCTAGCGGGGTTCTGGACGAGCAGTACTTC. It yields the protein CASSPSGVLDEQYF. The chain employs TRBV7-9 and TRBJ2-7; 9 nucleotides line up with TRBD2. The CDR3 runs to 14 residues. In germline, CDR1 is SEHNR, CDR2 FQNEAQ (reference sequence). V lost 5 bases, J lost 5 bases, and 7 bases stayed unmatched. Variable domain in full (rest from reference TRBV7-9 and TRBJ2-7): DTGVSQNPRHKITKRGQNVTFRCDPISEHNRLYWYRQTLGQGPEFLTYFQNEAQLEKSRLLSDRFSAERPKGSFSTLEIQRTEQGDSAMYLCASSPSGVLDEQYFGPGTRLTVT.

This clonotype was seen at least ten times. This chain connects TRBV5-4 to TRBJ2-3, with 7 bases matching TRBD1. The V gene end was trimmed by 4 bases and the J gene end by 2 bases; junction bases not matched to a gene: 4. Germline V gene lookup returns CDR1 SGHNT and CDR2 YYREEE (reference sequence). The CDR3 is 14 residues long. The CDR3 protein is CASSRTGDTDTQYF. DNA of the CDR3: TGTGCCAGCAGCAGGACAGGAGACACAGATACGCAGTATTTT.

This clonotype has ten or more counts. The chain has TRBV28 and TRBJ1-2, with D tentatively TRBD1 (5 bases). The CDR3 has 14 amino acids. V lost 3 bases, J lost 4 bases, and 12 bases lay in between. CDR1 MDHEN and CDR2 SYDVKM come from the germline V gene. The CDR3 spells CASSFSGLGYGYTF. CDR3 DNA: TGTGCCAGCAGTTTTTCAGGGTTGGGCTATGGCTACACCTTC.

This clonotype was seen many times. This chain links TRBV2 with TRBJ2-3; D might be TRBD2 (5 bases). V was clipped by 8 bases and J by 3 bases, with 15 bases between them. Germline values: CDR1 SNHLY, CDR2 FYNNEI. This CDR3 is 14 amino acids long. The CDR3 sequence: CASGPDWETDTQYF. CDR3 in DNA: TGTGCCAGCGGGCCGGACTGGGAGACAGATACGCAGTATTTT. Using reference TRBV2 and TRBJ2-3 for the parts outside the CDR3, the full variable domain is EPEVTQTPSHQVTQMGQEVILRCVPISNHLYFYWYRQILGQKVEFLVSFYNNEISEKSEIFDDQFSVERPDGSNFTLKIRSTKLEDSAMYFCASGPDWETDTQYFGPGTRLTVL.

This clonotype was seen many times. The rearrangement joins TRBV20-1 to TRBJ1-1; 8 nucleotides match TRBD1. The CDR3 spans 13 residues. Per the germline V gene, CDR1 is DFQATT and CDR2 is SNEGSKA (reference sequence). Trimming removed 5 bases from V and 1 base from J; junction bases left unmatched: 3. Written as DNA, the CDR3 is TGCAGTGCTCTACAGGGGGGGAACACTGAAGCTTTCTTT. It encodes CSALQGGNTEAFF.

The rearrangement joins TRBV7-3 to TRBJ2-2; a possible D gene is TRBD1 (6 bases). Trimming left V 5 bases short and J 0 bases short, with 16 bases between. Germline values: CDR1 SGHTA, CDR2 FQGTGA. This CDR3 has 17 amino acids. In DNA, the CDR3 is TGTGCCAGCAGCCTCAACGAACAGGGTGCGAACACCGGGGAGCTGTTTTTT. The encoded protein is CASSLNEQGANTGELFF.

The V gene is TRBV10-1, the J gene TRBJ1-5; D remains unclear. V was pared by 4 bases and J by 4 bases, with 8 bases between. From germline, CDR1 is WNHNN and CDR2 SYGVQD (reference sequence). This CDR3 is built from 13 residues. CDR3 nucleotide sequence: TGCGCCAGCAGTGCTGGTTATAATCAGCCCCAGCATTTT. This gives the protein CASSAGYNQPQHF.

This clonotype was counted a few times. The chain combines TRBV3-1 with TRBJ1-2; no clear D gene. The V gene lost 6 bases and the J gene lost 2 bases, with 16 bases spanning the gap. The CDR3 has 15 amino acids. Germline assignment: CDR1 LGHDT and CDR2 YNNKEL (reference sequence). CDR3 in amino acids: CASRARLGGNYGYTF. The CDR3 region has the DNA TGTGCCAGCAGAGCAAGGTTGGGTGGAAACTATGGCTACACCTTC.